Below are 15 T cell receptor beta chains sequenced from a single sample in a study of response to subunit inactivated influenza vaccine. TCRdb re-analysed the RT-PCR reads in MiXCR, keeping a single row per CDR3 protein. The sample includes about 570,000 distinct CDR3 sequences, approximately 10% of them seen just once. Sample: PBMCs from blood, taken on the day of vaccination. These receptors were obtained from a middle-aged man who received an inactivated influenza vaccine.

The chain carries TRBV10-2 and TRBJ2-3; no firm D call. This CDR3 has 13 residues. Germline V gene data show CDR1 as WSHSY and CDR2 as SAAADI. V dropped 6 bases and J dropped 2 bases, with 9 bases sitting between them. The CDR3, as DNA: TGCGCCAGCAGCTCGCCTAACACAGATACGCAGTATTTT. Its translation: CASSSPNTDTQYF.

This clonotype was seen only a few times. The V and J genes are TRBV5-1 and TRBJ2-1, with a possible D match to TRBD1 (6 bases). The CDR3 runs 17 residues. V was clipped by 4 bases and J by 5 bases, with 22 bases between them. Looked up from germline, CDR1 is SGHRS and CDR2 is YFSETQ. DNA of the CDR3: TGCGCCAGCAGCCCGTTTAAACAGGGTGGCCGGGACAATGAGCAGTTCTTC. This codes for CASSPFKQGGRDNEQFF.

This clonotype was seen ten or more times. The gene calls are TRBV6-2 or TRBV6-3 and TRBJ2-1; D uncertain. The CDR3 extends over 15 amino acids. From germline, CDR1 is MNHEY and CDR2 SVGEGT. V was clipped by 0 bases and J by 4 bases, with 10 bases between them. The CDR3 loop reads CASSYSAVEYNEQFF. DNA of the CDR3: TGTGCCAGCAGTTACTCGGCGGTAGAATACAATGAGCAGTTCTTC.

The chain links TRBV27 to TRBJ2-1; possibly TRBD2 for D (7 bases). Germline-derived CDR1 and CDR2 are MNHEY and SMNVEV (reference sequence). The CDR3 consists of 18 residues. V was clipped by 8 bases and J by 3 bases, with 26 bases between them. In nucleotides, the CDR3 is TGTGCCAGCGGCGGGACACCAATCGGGGGGAGCGTCTACAATGAGCAGTTCTTC. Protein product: CASGGTPIGGSVYNEQFF.

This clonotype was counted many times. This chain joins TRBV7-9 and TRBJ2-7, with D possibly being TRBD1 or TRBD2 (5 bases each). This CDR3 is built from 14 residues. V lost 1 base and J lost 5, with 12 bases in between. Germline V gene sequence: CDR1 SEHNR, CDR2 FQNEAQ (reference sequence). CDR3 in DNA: TGTGCCAGCAGCTTAGGTGGGGGTGAAAACGAGCAGTACTTC. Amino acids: CASSLGGGENEQYF.

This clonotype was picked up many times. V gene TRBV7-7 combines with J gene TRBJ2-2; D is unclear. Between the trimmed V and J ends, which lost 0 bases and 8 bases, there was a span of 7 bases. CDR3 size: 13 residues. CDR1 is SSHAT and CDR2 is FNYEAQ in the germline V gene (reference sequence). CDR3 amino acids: CASSLAPSGELFF. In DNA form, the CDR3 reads TGTGCCAGCAGCTTAGCGCCGTCTGGGGAGCTGTTTTTT. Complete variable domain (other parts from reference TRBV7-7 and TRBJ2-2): GAGVSQSPRYKVTKRGQDVTLRCDPISSHATLYWYQQALGQGPEFLTYFNYEAQPDKSGLPSDRFSAERPEGSISTLTIQRTEQRDSAMYRCASSLAPSGELFFGEGSRLTVL.

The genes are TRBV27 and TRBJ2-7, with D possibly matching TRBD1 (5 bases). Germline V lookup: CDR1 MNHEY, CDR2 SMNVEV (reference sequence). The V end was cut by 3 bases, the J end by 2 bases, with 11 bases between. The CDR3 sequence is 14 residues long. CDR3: CASSFQQGPYEQYF. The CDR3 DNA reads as TGTGCCAGCAGTTTCCAGCAGGGCCCCTACGAGCAGTACTTC.

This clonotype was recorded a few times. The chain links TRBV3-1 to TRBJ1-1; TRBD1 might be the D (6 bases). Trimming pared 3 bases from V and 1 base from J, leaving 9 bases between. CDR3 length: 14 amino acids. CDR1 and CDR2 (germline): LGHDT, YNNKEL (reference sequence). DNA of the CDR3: TGTGCCAGCAGCCACCTACAGGGGAACACTGAAGCTTTCTTT. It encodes CASSHLQGNTEAFF. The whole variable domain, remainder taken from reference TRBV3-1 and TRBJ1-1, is DTAVSQTPKYLVTQMGNDKSIKCEQNLGHDTMYWYKQDSKKFLKIMFSYNNKELIINETVPNRFSPKSPDKAHLNLHINSLELGDSAVYFCASSHLQGNTEAFFGQGTRLTVV.

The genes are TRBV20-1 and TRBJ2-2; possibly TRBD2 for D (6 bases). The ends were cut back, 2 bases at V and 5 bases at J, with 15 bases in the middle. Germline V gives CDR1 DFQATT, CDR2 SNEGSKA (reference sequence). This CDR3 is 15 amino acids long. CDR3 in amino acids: CSARSSRAGTGELFF. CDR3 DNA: TGCAGTGCTAGATCGTCCAGGGCGGGGACCGGGGAGCTGTTTTTT.

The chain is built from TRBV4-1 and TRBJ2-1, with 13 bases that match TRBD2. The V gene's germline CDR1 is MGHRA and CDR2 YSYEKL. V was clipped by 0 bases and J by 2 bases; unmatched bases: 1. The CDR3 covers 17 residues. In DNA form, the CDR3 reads TGCGCCAGCAGCCAAGATACTAGCGGGGGGGCCTACAATGAGCAGTTCTTC. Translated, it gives CASSQDTSGGAYNEQFF.

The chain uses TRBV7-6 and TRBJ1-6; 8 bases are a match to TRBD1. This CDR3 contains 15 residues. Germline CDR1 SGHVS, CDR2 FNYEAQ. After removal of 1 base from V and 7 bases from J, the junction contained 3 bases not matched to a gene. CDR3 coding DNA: TGTGCCAGCAGCTTAGAGTCAGGGGGCAATTCACCCCTCCACTTT. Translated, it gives CASSLESGGNSPLHF.

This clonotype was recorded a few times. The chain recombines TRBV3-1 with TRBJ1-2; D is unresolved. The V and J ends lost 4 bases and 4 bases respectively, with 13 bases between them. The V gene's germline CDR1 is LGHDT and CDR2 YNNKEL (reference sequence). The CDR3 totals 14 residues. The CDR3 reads CASSPGISGYGYTF. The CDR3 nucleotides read TGTGCCAGCAGCCCGGGGATTTCGGGCTATGGCTACACCTTC.

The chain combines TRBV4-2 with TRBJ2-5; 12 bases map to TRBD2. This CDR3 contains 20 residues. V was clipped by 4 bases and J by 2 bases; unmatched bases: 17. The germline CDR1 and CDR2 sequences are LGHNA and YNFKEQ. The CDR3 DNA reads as TGTGCCAGCAGCCTTCCTGTTTACATTGGACTAGCGGGGTTTCAAGAGACCCAGTACTTC. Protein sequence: CASSLPVYIGLAGFQETQYF.

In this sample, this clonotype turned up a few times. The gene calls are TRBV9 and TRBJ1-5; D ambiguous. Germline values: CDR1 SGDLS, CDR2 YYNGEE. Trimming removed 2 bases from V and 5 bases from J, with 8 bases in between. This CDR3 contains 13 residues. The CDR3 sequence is CASSVTEDQPQHF. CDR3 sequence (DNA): TGTGCCAGCAGCGTCACGGAGGATCAGCCCCAGCATTTT. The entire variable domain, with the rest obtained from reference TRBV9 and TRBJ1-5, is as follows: DSGVTQTPKHLITATGQRVTLRCSPRSGDLSVYWYQQSLDQGLQFLIQYYNGEERAKGNILERFSAQQFPDLHSELNLSSLELGDSALYFCASSVTEDQPQHFGDGTRLSIL.

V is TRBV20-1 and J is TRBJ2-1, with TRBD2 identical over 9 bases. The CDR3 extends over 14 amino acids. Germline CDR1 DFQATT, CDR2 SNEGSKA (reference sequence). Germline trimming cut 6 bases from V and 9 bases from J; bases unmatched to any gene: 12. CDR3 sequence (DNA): TGCAGTGCGCCCTTTAGCGGGAGTACGCTTGAGCAGTTCTTC. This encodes CSAPFSGSTLEQFF.